One sample yielded the 26 T cell receptor beta chains listed below, sequenced in a study of OX40 agonist ivuxolimab in advanced cancers. Sequencing was performed with immunoSEQ multiplex PCR; in TCRdb, only in-frame clones are kept and a portion is missing. In the table there are roughly 61,000 clones, around 90% of which are singletons. This specimen was CD4+ or CD8+ T cells sorted from blood, taken in a trial of the OX40 agonist ivuxolimab. Receptor source: an adult with an advanced solid tumor such as melanoma, head and neck, liver or kidney cancer.

The chain uses TRBV5-5 and TRBJ2-1; no definite D call. The CDR3 is 17 amino acids. Between the trimmed V and J ends, which lost 0 bases and 0 bases, there was a span of 13 bases. Germline assignment: CDR1 SGHKS and CDR2 YYEKEE (reference sequence). The CDR3 loop reads CASSLVSGHSSYNEQFF. CDR3 nucleotides: TGTGCCAGCAGCTTGGTATCCGGGCACAGCTCCTACAATGAGCAGTTCTTC.

V usage is TRBV6-1 and J usage is TRBJ1-2; D is uncertain. The CDR3 is 14 residues long. From germline, CDR1 is MNHNS and CDR2 SASEGT. The V end lost 7 bases, the J end lost 2 bases, and 14 bases lay between the germline ends. In DNA, the CDR3 is TGTGCCAGCACCCCCAGTGACATCAACTATGGCTACACCTTC. Translated: CASTPSDINYGYTF.

The rearrangement links TRBV5-1 to TRBJ1-1, with 10 nucleotides matching TRBD1. Germline V CDR1 and CDR2: SGHRS, YFSETQ. There are 15 residues in the CDR3. V gave up 2 bases and J gave up 4 bases; unmatched junction bases: 5. CDR3 loop: CASSFNGQGVTEAFF. CDR3 DNA sequence: TGCGCCAGCAGCTTCAATGGACAGGGGGTCACTGAAGCTTTCTTT.

This chain connects TRBV18 to TRBJ1-3, with 7 bases fitting TRBD1. Germline lookup yields CDR1 KGHSH and CDR2 LQKENI. The V gene end was trimmed by 2 bases and the J gene end by 2 bases; junction bases not matched to a gene: 6. This CDR3 has 16 amino acids. In nucleotides, the CDR3 is TGTGCCAGCTCACCATCCAATCAGGGGGCTGGAAACACCATATATTTT. This codes for CASSPSNQGAGNTIYF.

The J gene is TRBJ2-2, the V gene TRBV7-3; no clear D. From germline, CDR1 is SGHTA and CDR2 FQGTGA. This CDR3 has 15 amino acids. V was shortened by 3 bases and J by 4 bases, with 12 bases between the two germline ends. In DNA, the CDR3 is TGTGCCAGCAGCTTTAGCCCCTCGGCCACCGGGGAGCTGTTTTTT. It specifies CASSFSPSATGELFF. The full variable domain, rest sourced from reference TRBV7-3 and TRBJ2-2, is GAGVSQTPSNKVTEKGKYVELRCDPISGHTALYWYRQSLGQGPEFLIYFQGTGAADDSGLPNDRFFAVRPEGSVSTLKIQRTERGDSAVYLCASSFSPSATGELFFGEGSRLTVL.

The CDR3 here is CAWSVLAGVQETQYF. The CDR3 nucleotides are TGTGCCTGGAGTGTACTAGCGGGGGTCCAAGAGACCCAGTACTTC. The chain uses TRBV30 and TRBJ2-5, with 11 bases that match TRBD2. V was pared by 0 bases and J by 1 base, with 1 base of the junction left unmatched. This CDR3 spans 15 amino acids. In germline, CDR1 is GTSNPN, CDR2 SVGIG (reference sequence).

About this clone: A read error may account for a junction end that differs from germline. This rearrangement joins TRBV7-7 to TRBJ2-7; TRBD1 agrees at 9 bases. Per the germline V gene, CDR1 is SSHAT and CDR2 is FNYEAQ (reference sequence). This CDR3 is 14 amino acids long. The CDR3 nucleotides read TGTGCTAGCAGCCCAGGGACAGGGCCCTACGAGCAGTACTTC. Protein sequence: CASSPGTGPYEQYF.

The rearrangement links TRBV2 to TRBJ2-7; the D gene is possibly TRBD1 (6 bases). Germline assignment: CDR1 SNHLY and CDR2 FYNNEI. V dropped 6 bases and J dropped 3 bases, with 9 bases sitting between them. This CDR3 spans 12 amino acids. CDR3 sequence reads: CASRIQGYEQYF. CDR3 DNA sequence: TGTGCCAGCAGGATACAGGGCTACGAGCAGTACTTC.

The CDR3 coding sequence is TGTGCCAGCAGCGCCCCCTCGGTCGTCGGCAATGAGCAGTTCTTC. Amino acids: CASSAPSVVGNEQFF. The gene calls are TRBV27 and TRBJ2-1; no firm D call. Germline CDR1 is MNHEY and CDR2 is SMNVEV (reference sequence). The V end was cut by 6 bases, the J end by 6 bases, with 18 bases between. The CDR3 is 15 amino acids.

The chain carries TRBV5-1 and TRBJ2-7; tentatively, D is TRBD1 (6 bases). Trimming removed 5 bases at V and 0 bases at J, with 15 bases between. The CDR3 length is 15 residues. The germline gives CDR1 SGHRS, CDR2 YFSETQ. CDR3 amino acids: CASRSGTSISYEQYF. For the CDR3, the DNA is TGCGCCAGCAGATCCGGGACATCAATCTCCTACGAGCAGTACTTC.

The V call is TRBV2, the J call TRBJ1-5; D uncertain. Germline V CDR1 and CDR2: SNHLY, FYNNEI. The CDR3 sequence is 14 residues long. V was cut by 2 bases and J by 4 bases, with 9 bases left in between. CDR3 sequence: CASSERRLNQPQHF. As DNA, the CDR3 is TGTGCCAGCAGTGAACGTCGACTGAATCAGCCCCAGCATTTT.

The rearrangement joins TRBV30 to TRBJ1-4, with no clear D. Trimming pared 1 base from V and 0 bases from J, leaving 12 bases between. The CDR3 spans 16 residues. CDR1 and CDR2 (germline): GTSNPN, SVGIG (reference sequence). The CDR3 sequence: CAWSDFQPATNEKLFF. CDR3 coding DNA: TGTGCCTGGAGTGACTTCCAGCCTGCAACTAATGAAAAACTGTTTTTT.

V is TRBV5-1 and J is TRBJ1-5; tentatively, D is TRBD1 (6 bases). Germline lookup yields CDR1 SGHRS and CDR2 YFSETQ. V lost 1 base and J 5 bases, leaving 7 bases between the germline ends. The length of the CDR3 is 13 residues. The CDR3 loop is CASSLSGDQPQHF. The CDR3 bases are TGCGCCAGCAGCTTGTCAGGGGATCAGCCCCAGCATTTT.

The rearrangement joins TRBV4-2 to TRBJ2-1, with 12 bases lining up with TRBD2. CDR1 and CDR2 (germline): LGHNA, YNFKEQ. The V segment lost 5 bases and the J segment 7 bases; nucleotides outside the gene matches: 6. The CDR3 spans 15 residues. CDR3 sequence (DNA): TGTGCCAGCAGCTTGACTAGCGGGAGTTATAATGAGCAGTTCTTC. It specifies CASSLTSGSYNEQFF.

J is TRBJ2-6 and V is TRBV6-5, with 7 bases aligning to TRBD1. The V gene's germline CDR1 is MNHEY and CDR2 SVGAGI. V was pared by 10 bases and J by 0 bases, with 6 bases of the junction left unmatched. This CDR3 spans 15 amino acids. The CDR3 nucleotides read TGTGCCACCTGGGACAGTAGCTCTGGGGCCAACGTCCTGACTTTC. This encodes CATWDSSSGANVLTF.

The V gene is TRBV4-1, the J gene TRBJ2-7; tentatively, D is TRBD1 (7 bases). CDR1 is MGHRA and CDR2 is YSYEKL in the germline V gene. The V and J ends lost 4 bases and 7 bases respectively, with 23 bases between them. This CDR3 spans 16 amino acids. As DNA, the CDR3 is TGCGCCAGCAGCCCAAAGCCGACAGGGACTGGGTGGGAGCAGTACTTC. Its protein product is CASSPKPTGTGWEQYF.

The chain links TRBV7-2 to TRBJ1-2; D uncertain. Germline CDR1 is SGHTA and CDR2 is FQGNSA. The CDR3 consists of 13 residues. The V and J ends lost 5 bases and 7 bases respectively, with 14 bases between them. CDR3 nucleotide sequence: TGTGCCAGCAGCCTGGGTTTAGTGCTTGGCTACACCTTC. Protein: CASSLGLVLGYTF.

In this sample, this clone turned up once. The chain is built from TRBV28 and TRBJ1-2; TRBD1 matches at 7 bases. The CDR3 spans 16 residues. CDR1 MDHEN and CDR2 SYDVKM come from the germline V gene. The V gene end was trimmed by 6 bases and the J gene end by 7 bases; junction bases not matched to a gene: 17. The CDR3 reads CASSRGGTAVARGYTF. In DNA, the CDR3 is TGTGCCAGCAGCCGAGGGGGGACAGCGGTTGCTCGTGGCTACACCTTC.

The rearrangement uses TRBV5-6 and TRBJ1-3; D unresolved. The V end was cut by 1 base, the J end by 10 bases, with 12 bases between. The CDR3 is made up of 13 amino acids. Germline V lookup: CDR1 SGHDT, CDR2 YYEEEE. The CDR3 DNA follows: TGTGCCAGCAGCTTGATGTCCGGTTTGACCATATATTTT. Its protein product is CASSLMSGLTIYF.

This chain joins TRBV27 and TRBJ2-1; a possible D gene is TRBD2 (6 bases). CDR1 is MNHEY and CDR2 is SMNVEV in the germline V gene (reference sequence). The CDR3 covers 16 residues. Between the trimmed V and J ends, which lost 4 bases and 1 base, there was a span of 14 bases. The CDR3 spells CASSYGGIWSYNEQFF. The DNA for the CDR3 is TGTGCCAGCAGTTACGGCGGGATCTGGTCCTACAATGAGCAGTTCTTC.

The rearrangement joins TRBV10-2 to TRBJ1-1; perhaps TRBD1 as D (6 bases). Germline CDR1 WSHSY, CDR2 SAAADI. The CDR3 covers 13 residues. Trimming cost V 6 bases and J 5 bases, with 13 bases left between them. The CDR3: CASRKGGGTEAFF. Written as DNA, the CDR3 is TGCGCCAGCAGAAAAGGGGGGGGAACTGAAGCTTTCTTT.

The CDR3 is CASSQVRDSTYNEQFF. CDR3 coding DNA: TGCGCCAGCAGTCAGGTCCGGGACTCCACCTACAATGAGCAGTTCTTC. This rearrangement joins TRBV10-2 to TRBJ2-1; D is possibly TRBD2 (6 bases). CDR3 length: 16 amino acids. Germline CDR1 WSHSY, CDR2 SAAADI. Deletions cut 5 bases from V and 2 bases from J, with 16 bases between.

The V call is TRBV7-8, the J call TRBJ1-1; no firm D call. CDR1 is SGHVS and CDR2 is FQNEAQ in the germline V gene. Deletions cut 1 base from V and 5 bases from J, with 8 bases between. CDR3 length: 13 amino acids. CDR3 protein: CASSLDSRTEAFF. DNA of the CDR3: TGTGCCAGCAGCTTAGACAGTAGGACTGAAGCTTTCTTT. Variable domain in full (rest from reference TRBV7-8 and TRBJ1-1): GAGVSQSPRYKVAKRGQDVALRCDPISGHVSLFWYQQALGQGPEFLTYFQNEAQLDKSGLPSDRFFAERPEGSVSTLKIQRTQQEDSAVYLCASSLDSRTEAFFGQGTRLTVV.

The chain has TRBV2 and TRBJ1-4, with 7 bases fitting TRBD1. The CDR3 contains 14 residues. Per the germline V gene, CDR1 is SNHLY and CDR2 is FYNNEI. V lost 7 bases, J lost 1 base, and 3 bases stayed unmatched. CDR3 in DNA: TGTGCCAGCAATTACAGGGGAACTAATGAAAAACTGTTTTTT. It encodes CASNYRGTNEKLFF.

The chain joins TRBV10-2 to TRBJ2-7; D is unresolved. The germline V and J ends were trimmed by 10 bases and 6 bases, with 7 bases remaining between them. The CDR3 is 9 amino acids. The germline V gene encodes CDR1 WSHSY and CDR2 SAAADI. The CDR3 protein is CATGFEQYF. DNA for the CDR3: TGCGCCACCGGTTTCGAGCAGTACTTC.

V gene TRBV6-6 combines with J gene TRBJ2-2; D is uncertain. The CDR3 is made up of 12 amino acids. CDR1 is MNHNY, CDR2 SVGAGI, per germline (reference sequence). Trimming left V 4 bases short and J 6 bases short, with 6 bases between. This CDR3 reads CASSSRPGELFF. The CDR3 nucleotides are TGTGCCAGCAGTTCTCGGCCCGGGGAGCTGTTTTTT.